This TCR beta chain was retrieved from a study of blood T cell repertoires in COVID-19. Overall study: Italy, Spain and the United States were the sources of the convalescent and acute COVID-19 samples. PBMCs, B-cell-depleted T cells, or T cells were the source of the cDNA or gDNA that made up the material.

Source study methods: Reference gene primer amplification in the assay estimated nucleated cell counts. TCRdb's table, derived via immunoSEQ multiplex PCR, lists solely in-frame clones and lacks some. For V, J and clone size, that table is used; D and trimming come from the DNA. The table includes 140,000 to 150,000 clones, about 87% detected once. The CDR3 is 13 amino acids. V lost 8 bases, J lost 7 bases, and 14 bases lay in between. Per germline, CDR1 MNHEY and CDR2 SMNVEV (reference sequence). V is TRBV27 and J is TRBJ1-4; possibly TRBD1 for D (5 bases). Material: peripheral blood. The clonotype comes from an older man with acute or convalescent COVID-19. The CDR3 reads CASAGGVLEKLFF. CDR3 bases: TGTGCCAGCGCGGGAGGGGTTCTTGAAAAACTGTTTTTT. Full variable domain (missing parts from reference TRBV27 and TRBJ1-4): EAQVTQNPRYLITVTGKKLTVTCSQNMNHEYMSWYRQDPGLGLRQIYYSMNVEVTDKGDVPEGYKVSRKEKRNFPLILESPSPNQTSLYFCASAGGVLEKLFFGSGTQLSVL.